These T cell receptor beta chains were read from a single sample in a study of T cell changes during pregnancy in multiple sclerosis. Assay used: immunoSEQ multiplex PCR; TCRdb lists only in-frame clones, some missing. This sample has about 44,000 clones, with roughly 92% found just once. The source material was CD4+ T cells from peripheral blood mononuclear cells, sampled in the first trimester of pregnancy. Every receptor here comes from a female donor with multiple sclerosis, enrolled in a pregnancy study. Each CDR3 is given with its conserved first and last residue. D genes are given only for firm matches. Only part of the rows carry a size: once, few, many, or a class if the clone is expanded.

size,V,D,J,DNA,CDR3
NA,TRBV15,TRBD2,TRBJ2-7,TGTGCCACCAGCTCGGGCGGGAGTAACTACGAGCAGTACTTC,CATSSGGSNYEQYF
NA,TRBV18,TRBD1,TRBJ2-7,TGTGCCAGCTCAGCGACAGGGGGAAACGAGCAGTACTTC,CASSATGGNEQYF
NA,TRBV2,NA,TRBJ2-7,TGTGCCAGCAGTGAAAGTGGAGGTGTAGGGGGATATAAATACGAGCAGTACTTC,CASSESGGVGGYKYEQYF
NA,TRBV28,TRBD1,TRBJ1-5,TGTGCCAGCCTTACAGGGGGCCGTCAGCCCCAGCATTTT,CASLTGGRQPQHF
NA,TRBV29-1,TRBD2,TRBJ2-7,TGCAGCGTTGAGGCCGGCGGTAGCGGGAGTGTATACGAGCAGTACTTC,CSVEAGGSGSVYEQYF
NA,TRBV5-4,TRBD2,TRBJ2-5,TGTGCCAGCAGCGGACAGACTCTCACTAGCGGGTATAGGGAGACCCAGTACTTC,CASSGQTLTSGYRETQYF
once,TRBV7-6,NA,TRBJ2-1,TGTGCCAGCAGCTTAAGGACAGAGGACTCCTACAATGAGCAGTTCTTC,CASSLRTEDSYNEQFF
NA,TRBV14,TRBD2,TRBJ2-3,TGTGCCAGCAGCCAAAGGACAGTGATAGCGGGAGTGGGCACAGATACGCAGTATTTT,CASSQRTVIAGVGTDTQYF
NA,TRBV29-1,NA,TRBJ2-5,TGCAGCTTCCGGGGGTACCAAGAGACCCAGTACTTC,CSFRGYQETQYF
NA,TRBV25-1,TRBD1,TRBJ1-1,TGTGCCAGCAGTCCGACAGGGGGGACTGAAGCTTTCTTT,CASSPTGGTEAFF
NA,TRBV2,TRBD1,TRBJ1-2,TGTGCCAGCAGTGAGCCGACAGGGTTTGGCTATGGCTACACCTTC,CASSEPTGFGYGYTF
NA,TRBV27,TRBD1,TRBJ1-2,TGTGCCAGCAGTTTATCGACAGGGTTATACTATGGCTACACCTTC,CASSLSTGLYYGYTF
NA,TRBV18,NA,TRBJ2-5,TGTGCCAGCTCACCCTCAGAGACCCAGTACTTC,CASSPSETQYF
few,TRBV5-4,TRBD2,TRBJ2-7,TGTGCCAGCAGCCAGTCCGGGACTAGCTACGAGCAGTACTTC,CASSQSGTSYEQYF
NA,TRBV6-1,NA,TRBJ2-2,TGTGCCAGCACCCCAAGGAGGGCGGCCGGGGAGCTGTTTTTT,CASTPRRAAGELFF
NA,TRBV6-5,NA,TRBJ2-2,TGTGCCAGCAGTTACTCGTCGCTAGCCGCCGGGGAGCTGTTTTTT,CASSYSSLAAGELFF
NA,TRBV11-2,TRBD2,TRBJ2-3,TGTGCCAGCAGCTTAGATTCCGAGTGGGCGGGAGGGCCACATACGCAGTATTTT,CASSLDSEWAGGPHTQYF
once,TRBV6-1,TRBD1,TRBJ2-7,TGTGCCACGGGACAGGAGAGATCCTACGAGCAGTACTTC,CATGQERSYEQYF
NA,TRBV6-1,NA,TRBJ1-1,TGTGCCAGCAGTGAACGTTTAGAGAACACTGAAGCTTTCTTT,CASSERLENTEAFF
NA,TRBV2,NA,TRBJ1-2,TGTGCCAGCAGTGAGGGGGCTTATGGCTACACCTTC,CASSEGAYGYTF
NA,TRBV28,NA,TRBJ2-7,TGTGCCAGCAGTTTTATCAGGGCTCCTTCGGGCGAGCAGTACTTC,CASSFIRAPSGEQYF
NA,TRBV23-1,TRBD1,TRBJ2-4,TGCGCCAGCAGGGACACCGGGACAGGGGGAAGTATAAACATTCAGTACTTC,CASRDTGTGGSINIQYF
NA,TRBV7-2,TRBD2,TRBJ2-7,TGTGCCAGCAGCCCCGGACTAGGGCCGGTCGAGCAGTACTTC,CASSPGLGPVEQYF
NA,TRBV7-8,NA,TRBJ2-3,TGTGCCAGCAGCATAGGGGGGCCTACCACAGATACGCAGTATTTT,CASSIGGPTTDTQYF
NA,TRBV28,NA,TRBJ1-5,TGTGCCAGCAGTAACAGGGCAACTAGGCATTTT,CASSNRATRHF
once,TRBV7-2,NA,TRBJ2-3,TGTGCCAGCAGCTTAGCTGGGGGCAGCGGAACAGATACGCAGTATTTT,CASSLAGGSGTDTQYF
NA,TRBV7-2,NA,TRBJ2-6,TGTGCCAGCAGCTTACTCCCGGGTTCTGGGGCCAACGTCCTGACTTTC,CASSLLPGSGANVLTF
NA,TRBV14,NA,TRBJ1-1,TGTGCCAGCAGCCTCCGGGACGGAGGGTGGAACACTGAAGCTTTCTTT,CASSLRDGGWNTEAFF
NA,TRBV7-8,TRBD1,TRBJ1-5,TGTGCCAGCAGCTTTAAGGGGATTCGACAGGGGCTTTTTCAGCCCCAGCATTTT,CASSFKGIRQGLFQPQHF
NA,TRBV7-6,TRBD2,TRBJ2-2,TGTGCCAGCAGCTTAGGTTCTAGCGGTAGGGGGGAGCTGTTTTTT,CASSLGSSGRGELFF
NA,TRBV7-9,NA,TRBJ1-5,TGTGCCAGCAGCTCCGGGCCAGGGTATAGCAATCAGCCCCAGCATTTT,CASSSGPGYSNQPQHF
NA,TRBV29-1,NA,TRBJ2-1,TGCAGCGTTGAGCCGCGGGTCTCCTACAATGAGCAGTTCTTC,CSVEPRVSYNEQFF